This T cell receptor beta chain was sequenced for a study of T cell repertoires in cytomegalovirus infection. Study summary: As its CMV epitopes, the study selected recently identified HLA-C-restricted and well-studied HLA-B-restricted targets. Both CMV infection and a matching HLA type were indicated by public TCR beta signatures.

One entry per CDR3 protein, called by TCRdb with MiXCR from the reads. The repertoire holds hundreds of thousands of distinct CDR3 sequences, around 30% seen once, with roughly 17% in the top ten. The V and J ends lost 3 bases and 1 base respectively, with 11 bases between them. From germline, CDR1 is SQVTM and CDR2 ANQGSEA. This CDR3 spans 14 amino acids. As for this clonotype: Antigen: not known.

The genes are TRBV29-1 and TRBJ2-3; weak D call: TRBD2 (6 bases). The receptor was derived from a human donor in good health (CMV status not recorded). Some clones in this sample may be carry-over from other donors' samples. This sample comprised cultured PBMCs, obtained from culture after CMV antigen stimulation. This CDR3 is CSVDGGIRTDTQYF. DNA of the CDR3: TGCAGCGTTGATGGGGGGATCCGCACAGATACGCAGTATTTT.